This T cell receptor beta chain was retrieved from a study of OX40 agonist ivuxolimab in advanced cancers. Context from the whole study: The costimulatory receptor OX40 (CD134) was targeted by ivuxolimab, a fully human IgG2 agonistic monoclonal antibody. Partial responses occurred in three dose-escalation patients: two with cutaneous melanoma and one with hepatocellular carcinoma. Intravenous ivuxolimab was administered to patients every 2 weeks at six dose levels: 0.01, 0.1, 0.3, 1.5, 3 and 10 mg/kg. Patients were allowed to have had prior anti-PD-1, anti-PD-L1 or anti-CTLA-4 therapy, and about 40% of the dose-escalation patients had been treated with checkpoint inhibitors. The paper describes the monotherapy dose-escalation part (N of about 47 patients) of the phase I trial of ivuxolimab. The dose-escalation cohort was about 87% male with a mean age of about 58 years, ranging from roughly 23 to 90. The purpose of peripheral TCRbeta sequencing was to test whether ivuxolimab changed TCR sequence diversity and led to clonal T-cell expansion. Of the roughly 52 dose-escalation patients, hepatocellular carcinoma was present in around 19, melanoma in around 15, renal cell carcinoma in 9 and head and neck cancer in 9. What the study reported, not specific to this receptor: At doses of 0.1 to 3.0 mg/kg, clonal expansion of both CD4+ and CD8+ blood T cells was observed from baseline to week 6. The antigen specificity of the peripheral T cells that underwent clonal expansion was not determined. On average, CD8+ T cells showed more expanded clones than CD4+ T cells after ivuxolimab. In the 0.1-3.0 mg/kg groups, partial responders had among the lowest normalized peripheral clonal expansion, particularly in CD8+ T cells. Low levels of normalized T-cell clonal expansion were also seen in some nonresponding patients.

To sequence the TCRbeta CDR3 region, genomic DNA was isolated from the sorted cells. The immunoSEQ Assay was used for sequencing of TCRbeta CDR3 regions. This is the immuneACCESS table as TCRdb keeps it, with only in-frame sequences that have V and J called. A part of the clones is gone; compared with another copy, unresolved V genes explain less than half, and the rest is unexplained. Present in this sample are around 85,000 clones, roughly nine tenths of which were seen just once. 8.4% of the sample rests with the top ten. According to the germline V gene, CDR1 reads MNHNS and CDR2 reads SASEGT. Trimming leaves V shorter by 11 bases and J shorter by 3 bases, with the junction holding 4 bases beyond the gene matches. Measured from the cysteine to the phenylalanine, the CDR3 is 13 residues long. Only the CDR3 DNA stays, 39 bases, in frame from base 1. About this clone: The specificity of this receptor is unknown. Nothing much larger sits one base from this clone, and base qualities are not available.

The trial excluded patients who had a history of autoimmune disease or were on systemic immunosuppression. Peripheral blood for TCR sequencing was collected from all dose cohorts at baseline, on cycle 4 day 1, and on cycle 7 day 1. The samples were taken from a phase I, first-in-human, multicenter, open-label dose-escalation trial of ivuxolimab. Adults with locally advanced or metastatic melanoma, renal cell carcinoma, hepatocellular carcinoma or head and neck squamous cell carcinoma were enrolled in the trial. Before TCR sequencing, CD4+ and CD8+ T cells were separately sorted from peripheral blood.

The chain joins TRBV6-1 to TRBJ2-3, and 11 junction bases match TRBD2. The sample here was CD4+ or CD8+ T cells sorted from blood, taken in a trial of the OX40 agonist ivuxolimab. This receptor was taken from an adult with an advanced solid tumor such as melanoma, head and neck, liver or kidney cancer. The bases read TGTGCCGTCCTAGCGGGGGGTACAGATACGCAGTATTTT. The resulting protein is CAVLAGGTDTQYF.